The sequence of this T cell receptor (beta chain) was determined in a study of blood T cell repertoires in COVID-19. Trimming removed 6 bases from V and 1 base from J; junction bases left unmatched: 3. This CDR3 is 14 amino acids long. Germline CDR1 and CDR2: MGHRA and YSYEKL. Data came from immunoSEQ multiplex PCR; TCRdb stores just in-frame clones and leaves some out. The sample holds about 53,000 clones, just under 90% seen once. Sequenced sample: peripheral blood. This chain connects TRBV4-1 to TRBJ1-1; 9 nucleotides match TRBD1. The clonotype originates from a man over 45 with acute or convalescent COVID-19. CDR3 nucleotide sequence: TGCGCCAGCAGACTGGACAGGGGGAACACTGAAGCTTTCTTT. As protein: CASRLDRGNTEAFF.